The clone carrying this T cell receptor (beta chain) was recorded once. This sample was included in a study of T cell changes during pregnancy in multiple sclerosis. CDR1 is SQVTM, CDR2 ANQGSEA, per germline. V was shortened by 6 bases and J by 3 bases, with 7 bases between the two germline ends. The CDR3 is 11 residues long. The method was immunoSEQ multiplex PCR; TCRdb's version includes in-frame clones alone and lacks a portion of them. The data show some 41,000 clones, with around 93% seen just once and 0.46% held by the top ten. This specimen consisted of CD4+ T cells from peripheral blood mononuclear cells, obtained in the third trimester of pregnancy. This receptor was identified in a female donor in good health, enrolled as a control in a pregnancy study. The genes are TRBV29-1 and TRBJ2-3; no reliable D call. The CDR3 nucleotides are TGCAGCGTCGAGCCTACAGATACGCAGTATTTT. Translating gives CSVEPTDTQYF.